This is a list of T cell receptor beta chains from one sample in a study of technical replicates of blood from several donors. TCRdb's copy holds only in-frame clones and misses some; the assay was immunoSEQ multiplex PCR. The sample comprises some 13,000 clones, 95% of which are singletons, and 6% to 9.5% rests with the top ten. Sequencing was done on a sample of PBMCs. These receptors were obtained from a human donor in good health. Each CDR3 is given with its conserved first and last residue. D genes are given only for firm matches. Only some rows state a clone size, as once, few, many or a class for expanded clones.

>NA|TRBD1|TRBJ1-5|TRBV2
TGTGCCAGCAGTGATGAGGGACAGATTAATCAGCCCCAGCATTTT
CASSDEGQINQPQHF
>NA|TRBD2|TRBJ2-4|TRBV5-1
TGCGCCAGCAGCTTGGCTTTAGCGGGAGAGGGAATTCAGTACTTC
CASSLALAGEGIQYF
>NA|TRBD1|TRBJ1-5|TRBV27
TGTGCCAGCATGGGACAGGTTGGACAGCCCCAGCATTTT
CASMGQVGQPQHF
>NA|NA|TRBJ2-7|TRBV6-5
TGTGCCAGCAGTAACACCTCCTACGAGCAGTACTTC
CASSNTSYEQYF
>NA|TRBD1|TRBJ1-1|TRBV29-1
TGCAGCGTCCAGGGGGTCTCGGCTTTCTTT
CSVQGVSAFF
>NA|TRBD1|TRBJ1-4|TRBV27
TGTGCCAGCAGACCACAGGGGGGTAATGAAAAACTGTTTTTT
CASRPQGGNEKLFF
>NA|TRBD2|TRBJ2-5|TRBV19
TGTGCCAGTAGTATTAAGCCGGGAGGACTAGCGGGAGGGCGAGAGACCCAGTACTTC
CASSIKPGGLAGGRETQYF
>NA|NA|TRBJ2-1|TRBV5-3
TGTGCCAGAAGCTTGGTTCCTTACAATGAGCAGTTCTTC
CARSLVPYNEQFF
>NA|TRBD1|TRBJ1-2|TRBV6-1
TGTGCCATCGATGGACAGGGTAGGGGCTACACCTTC
CAIDGQGRGYTF
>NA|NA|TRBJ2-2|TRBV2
TGTGCCAGCAGTGCCGTGGAGGCAGGCACCGGGGAGCTGTTTTTT
CASSAVEAGTGELFF
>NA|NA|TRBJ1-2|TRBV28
TGTGCCAGCAGTTTCGGGGTTCCACCCTATGGCTACACCTTC
CASSFGVPPYGYTF
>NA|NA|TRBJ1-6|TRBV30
TGTGCCTGGAGTGCTATAAGGGACTTTCCGGCAGATTCACCCCTCCACTTT
CAWSAIRDFPADSPLHF
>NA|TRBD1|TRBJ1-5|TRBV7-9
TGTGCCAGCAGCTTAGGACAGGGAGGTCAGCCCCAGCATTTT
CASSLGQGGQPQHF
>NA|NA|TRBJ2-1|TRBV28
TGTGCCAGCAGTCCCCTCGGAGCCGGCTCCTACAATGAGCAGTTCTTC
CASSPLGAGSYNEQFF
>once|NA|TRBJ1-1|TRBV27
TGTGCCAGCTTCCCAGGGGCGGTGATGAACACTGAAGCTTTCTTT
CASFPGAVMNTEAFF
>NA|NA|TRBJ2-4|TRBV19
TGTGCCAGTAGTACCGGACTCGGCAAAAACATTCAGTACTTC
CASSTGLGKNIQYF
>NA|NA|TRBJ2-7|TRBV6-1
TGTGCCAGCAGCTTCTACGAGCAGTACTTC
CASSFYEQYF
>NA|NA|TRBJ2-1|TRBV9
TGTGCCAGCAGCTTTGGGGGGGCAGGGTTCTACAATGAGCAGTTCTTC
CASSFGGAGFYNEQFF
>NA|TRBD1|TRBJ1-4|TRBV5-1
TGCGCCAGCAGCGCGTATCCGGGACAGCAAAATGAAAAACTGTTTTTT
CASSAYPGQQNEKLFF
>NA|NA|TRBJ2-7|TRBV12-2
TGTGCAAGTCGCCTTCCGGGACTTACCTACGAGCAGTACTTC
CASRLPGLTYEQYF
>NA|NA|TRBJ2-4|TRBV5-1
TGCGCCAGCAGCTTGTTAGAGGGAGAGGACATTCAGTACTTC
CASSLLEGEDIQYF
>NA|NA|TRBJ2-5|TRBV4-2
TGTGCCAGCAGCCAAGTTATCGGAGGCCCACAAGAGACCCAGTACTTC
CASSQVIGGPQETQYF
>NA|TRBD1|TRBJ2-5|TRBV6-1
TGTGCCAGCATTGAGGGGGCGGGTGAGACCCAGTACTTC
CASIEGAGETQYF
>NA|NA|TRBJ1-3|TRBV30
TGTGCCTGGAAGCGGGGGCGTTTGCCTGGAAACACCATATATTTT
CAWKRGRLPGNTIYF
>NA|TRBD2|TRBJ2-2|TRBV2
TGTGCCAGCAGTGTGGGGACTATGAACACCGGGGAGCTGTTTTTT
CASSVGTMNTGELFF
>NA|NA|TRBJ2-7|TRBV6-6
TGTGCCAGCAGTGGCGGATTGGGTTACGAGCAGTACTTC
CASSGGLGYEQYF
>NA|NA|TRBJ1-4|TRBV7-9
TGTGCCAGCAGCGCCAGGAACCCGATAGTTGAAAAACTGTTTTTT
CASSARNPIVEKLFF
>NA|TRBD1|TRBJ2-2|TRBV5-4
TGTGCCAGCGGCGAAGGGCCAGGACAGGGAGGCTCCGGGGAGCTGTTTTTT
CASGEGPGQGGSGELFF
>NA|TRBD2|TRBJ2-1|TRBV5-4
TGTGCCAGCAGCAAGGGACTAGCGGGAGCGGGTGGAGATGAGCAGTTCTTC
CASSKGLAGAGGDEQFF
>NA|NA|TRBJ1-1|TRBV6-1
TGTGCCAGCAGTGGACAGGTCCGCACTGAAGCTTTCTTT
CASSGQVRTEAFF
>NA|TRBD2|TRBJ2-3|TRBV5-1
TGCGCCAGCAGCTTGGCCGGACTAGCGGGAGGCACAGATACGCAGTATTTT
CASSLAGLAGGTDTQYF
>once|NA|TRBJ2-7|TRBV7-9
TGTGCCAGCAGCTCATTACGACCGGGGGAGCAGTACTTC
CASSSLRPGEQYF
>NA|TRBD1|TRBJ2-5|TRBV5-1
TGCGCCAGCAGCAGACAGACAGGGCTCCAAGAGACCCAGTACTTC
CASSRQTGLQETQYF
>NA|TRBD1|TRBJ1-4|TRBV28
TGTGCCAGCAGTCGCCGACAGGGGCTTGAAAAACTGTTTTTT
CASSRRQGLEKLFF
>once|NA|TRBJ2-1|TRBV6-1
TGTGCCAGCACCCAAAGGGGGGGCCTTTTCAATGAGCAGTTCTTC
CASTQRGGLFNEQFF
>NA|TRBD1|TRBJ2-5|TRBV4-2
TGTGCCAGCAGCCCGACAGGGCCACAAGAGACCCAGTACTTC
CASSPTGPQETQYF
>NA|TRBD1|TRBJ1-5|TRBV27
TGTGCCAGCAGTTTGGGGACAGGGGGCAATCAGCCCCAGCATTTT
CASSLGTGGNQPQHF
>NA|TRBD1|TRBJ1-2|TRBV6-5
TGTGCCAGCAGTTACTTGGGACAGGGAGGTGGCTACACCTTC
CASSYLGQGGGYTF
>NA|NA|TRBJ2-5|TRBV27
TGTGCCAGCGGAGGGCAGCAAGAGACCCAGTACTTC
CASGGQQETQYF
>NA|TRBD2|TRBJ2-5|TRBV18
TGTGCCAGCTCACCCCAGGGACTAGCGGAAGAGACCCAGTACTTC
CASSPQGLAEETQYF
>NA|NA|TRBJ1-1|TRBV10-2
TGCGCCAGCACCGCAATAGCTGAGGGCACTGAAGCTTTCTTT
CASTAIAEGTEAFF
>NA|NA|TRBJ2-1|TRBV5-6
TGTGCCAGCAGCTTGGGGACTGACCCTTCTGAACGGTATGAGCAGTTCTTC
CASSLGTDPSERYEQFF
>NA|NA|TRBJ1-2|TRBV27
TGTGCCAGCAGTTTTAGGCAGGGTGGGAATGGCTACACCTTC
CASSFRQGGNGYTF
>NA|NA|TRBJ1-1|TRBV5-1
TGCGCCAGCAGCTTGGCCCCGGGGGAAGGCACTGAAGCTTTCTTT
CASSLAPGEGTEAFF
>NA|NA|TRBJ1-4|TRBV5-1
TGCGCCAGCAGCTTGGACGGTCTTAATGAAAAACTGTTTTTT
CASSLDGLNEKLFF
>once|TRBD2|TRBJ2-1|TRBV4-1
TGCGCCAGCAGCCAAGACCGGACTAGCGGGAATAGAAGTGAGCAGTTCTTC
CASSQDRTSGNRSEQFF